This T cell receptor (beta chain) originates from a study of blood T cell repertoires in COVID-19. At the level of the study: The origin of the acute and convalescent COVID-19 samples was the United States, Italy and Spain. In each case, the material was cDNA or gDNA derived from T cells, B-cell-depleted T cells, or PBMCs.

Per the original methods: It was from reference gene primer amplification that nucleated cell counts were estimated. Only in-frame clones appear in the TCRdb table, and some are missing; sequencing was by immunoSEQ multiplex PCR. Clone size and the V and J calls come from that table; the DNA yielded D and trimming. The data show a few hundred thousand clones, over 65% seen once. CDR1 SGHVS and CDR2 FNYEAQ come from the germline V gene. The CDR3 spans 17 residues. V was shortened by 0 bases and J by 1 base, with 13 bases between the two germline ends. The sequence was obtained from a man aged 55 to 69 who had recovered from COVID-19. This chain connects TRBV7-6 to TRBJ1-5; possibly TRBD1 for D (6 bases). What was sequenced was peripheral blood. The CDR3 region is CASSLAGGGGSNQPQHF. In nucleotides, the CDR3 is TGTGCCAGCAGCTTAGCCGGCGGGGGGGGCAGCAATCAGCCCCAGCATTTT.